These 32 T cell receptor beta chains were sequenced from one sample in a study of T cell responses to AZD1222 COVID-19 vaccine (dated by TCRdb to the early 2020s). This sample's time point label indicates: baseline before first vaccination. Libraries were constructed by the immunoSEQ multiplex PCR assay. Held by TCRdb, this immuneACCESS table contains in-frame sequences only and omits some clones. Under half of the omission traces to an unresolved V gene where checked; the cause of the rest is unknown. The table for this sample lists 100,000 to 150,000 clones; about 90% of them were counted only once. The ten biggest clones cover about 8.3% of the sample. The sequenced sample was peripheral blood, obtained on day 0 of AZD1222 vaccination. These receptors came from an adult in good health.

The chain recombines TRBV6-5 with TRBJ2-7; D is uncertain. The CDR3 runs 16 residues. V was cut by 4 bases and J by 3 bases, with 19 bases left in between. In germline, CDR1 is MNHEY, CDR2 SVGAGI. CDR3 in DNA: TGTGCCAGCAGTTCAAGGTATCGGGCAGACAACTACGAGCAGTACTTC. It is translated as CASSSRYRADNYEQYF.

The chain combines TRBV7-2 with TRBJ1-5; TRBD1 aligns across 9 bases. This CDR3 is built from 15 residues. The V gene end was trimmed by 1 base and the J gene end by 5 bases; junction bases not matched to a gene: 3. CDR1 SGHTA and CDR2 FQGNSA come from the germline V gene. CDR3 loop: CASSLEGQGYQPQHF. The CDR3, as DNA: TGTGCCAGCAGCTTAGAGGGACAGGGCTATCAGCCCCAGCATTTT. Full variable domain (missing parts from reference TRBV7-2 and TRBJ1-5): GAGVSQSPSNKVTEKGKDVELRCDPISGHTALYWYRQSLGQGLEFLIYFQGNSAPDKSGLPSDRFSAERTGGSVSTLTIQRTQQEDSAVYLCASSLEGQGYQPQHFGDGTRLSIL.

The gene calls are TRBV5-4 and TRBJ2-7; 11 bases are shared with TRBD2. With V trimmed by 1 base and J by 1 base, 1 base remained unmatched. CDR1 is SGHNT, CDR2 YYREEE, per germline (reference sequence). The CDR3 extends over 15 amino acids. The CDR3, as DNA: TGTGCCAGCAGCTTGCGACTAGCGGGGTCCTACGAGCAGTACTTC. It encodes CASSLRLAGSYEQYF.

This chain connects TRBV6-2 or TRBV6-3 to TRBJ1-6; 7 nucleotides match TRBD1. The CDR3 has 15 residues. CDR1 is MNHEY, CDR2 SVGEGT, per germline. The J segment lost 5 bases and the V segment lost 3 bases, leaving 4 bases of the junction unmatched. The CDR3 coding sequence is TGTGCCAGCAGTTATCCTACAGGGGATAATTCACCCCTCCACTTT. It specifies CASSYPTGDNSPLHF.

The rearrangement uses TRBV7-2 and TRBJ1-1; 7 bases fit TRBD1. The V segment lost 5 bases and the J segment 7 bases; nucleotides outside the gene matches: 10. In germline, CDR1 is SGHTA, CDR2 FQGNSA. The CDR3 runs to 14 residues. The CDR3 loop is CASSAPGQLNEAFF. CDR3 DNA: TGTGCCAGCAGCGCTCCGGGACAGCTAAATGAAGCTTTCTTT.

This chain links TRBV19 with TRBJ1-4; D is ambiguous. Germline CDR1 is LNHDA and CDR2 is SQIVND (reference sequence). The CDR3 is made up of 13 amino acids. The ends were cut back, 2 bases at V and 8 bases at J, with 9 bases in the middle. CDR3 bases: TGTGCCAGTAGTATAACCATGTTCGAAAAACTGTTTTTT. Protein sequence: CASSITMFEKLFF.

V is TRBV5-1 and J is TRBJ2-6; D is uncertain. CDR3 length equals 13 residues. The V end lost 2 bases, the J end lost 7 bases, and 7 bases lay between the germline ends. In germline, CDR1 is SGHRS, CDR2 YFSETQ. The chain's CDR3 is CASSLNGANVLTF. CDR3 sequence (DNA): TGCGCCAGCAGCTTAAACGGCGCCAACGTCCTGACTTTC.

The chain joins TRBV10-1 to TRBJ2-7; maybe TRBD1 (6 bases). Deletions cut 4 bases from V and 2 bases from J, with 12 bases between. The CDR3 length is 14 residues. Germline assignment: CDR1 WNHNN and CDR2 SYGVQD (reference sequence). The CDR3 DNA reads TGCGCCAGCAGTGCCAACAGGGATACCTACGAGCAGTACTTC. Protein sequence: CASSANRDTYEQYF.

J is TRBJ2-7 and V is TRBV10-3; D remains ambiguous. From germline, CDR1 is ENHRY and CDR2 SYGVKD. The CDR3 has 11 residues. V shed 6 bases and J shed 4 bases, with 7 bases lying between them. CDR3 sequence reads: CAISVGYEQYF. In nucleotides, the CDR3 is TGTGCCATCAGCGTGGGGTACGAGCAGTACTTC.

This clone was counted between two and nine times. This chain's CDR3 is CASSRDRGKETQYF. CDR3 DNA sequence: TGCGCCAGCAGTAGGGACAGGGGGAAAGAGACCCAGTACTTC. J is TRBJ2-5 and V is TRBV4-1; 11 positions agree with TRBD1. V dropped 6 bases and J dropped 3; count of bases not matched to a gene: 3. The CDR3 loop spans 14 amino acids. CDR1 is MGHRA, CDR2 YSYEKL, per germline.

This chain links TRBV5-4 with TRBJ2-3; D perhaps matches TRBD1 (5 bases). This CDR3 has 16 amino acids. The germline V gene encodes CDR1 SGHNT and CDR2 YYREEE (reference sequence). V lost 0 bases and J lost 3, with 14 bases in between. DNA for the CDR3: TGTGCCAGCAGCTTGGTATCCTCCCCAGGGACAGATACGCAGTATTTT. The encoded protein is CASSLVSSPGTDTQYF.

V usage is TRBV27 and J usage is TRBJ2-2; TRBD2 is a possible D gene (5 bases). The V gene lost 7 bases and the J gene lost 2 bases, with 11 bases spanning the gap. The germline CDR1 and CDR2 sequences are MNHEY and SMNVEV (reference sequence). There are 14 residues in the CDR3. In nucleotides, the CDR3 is TGTGCCAGCAATGAGGGCCGCAACACCGGGGAGCTGTTTTTT. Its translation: CASNEGRNTGELFF.

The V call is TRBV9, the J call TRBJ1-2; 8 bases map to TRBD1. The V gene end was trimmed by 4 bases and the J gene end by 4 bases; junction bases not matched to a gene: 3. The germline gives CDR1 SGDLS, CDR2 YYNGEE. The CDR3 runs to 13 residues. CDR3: CASSRDRGYGYTF. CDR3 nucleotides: TGTGCCAGCAGCCGTGACAGGGGCTATGGCTACACCTTC.

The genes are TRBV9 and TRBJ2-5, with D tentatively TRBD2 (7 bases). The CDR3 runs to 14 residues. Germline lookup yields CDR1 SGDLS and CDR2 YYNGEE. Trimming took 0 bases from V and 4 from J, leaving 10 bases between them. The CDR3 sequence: CASSVGGGRETQYF. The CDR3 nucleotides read TGTGCCAGCAGCGTAGGCGGGGGCCGAGAGACCCAGTACTTC.

Written as DNA, the CDR3 is TGTGCCAGCAGCGTAGCCCAGTTCTACAATGAGCAGTTCTTC. It codes for CASSVAQFYNEQFF. The rearrangement uses TRBV9 and TRBJ2-1; the D is unclear. Trimming pared 0 bases from V and 3 bases from J, leaving 7 bases between. The V gene's germline CDR1 is SGDLS and CDR2 YYNGEE. CDR3 length: 14 residues.

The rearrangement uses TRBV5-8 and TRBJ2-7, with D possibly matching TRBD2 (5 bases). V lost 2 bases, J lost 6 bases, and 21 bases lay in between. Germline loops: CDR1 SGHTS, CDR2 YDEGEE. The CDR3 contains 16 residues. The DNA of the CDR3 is TGTGCCAGCAGCTTCCACCCTGGGCCGGGAATCTTCGAGCAGTACTTC. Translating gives CASSFHPGPGIFEQYF.

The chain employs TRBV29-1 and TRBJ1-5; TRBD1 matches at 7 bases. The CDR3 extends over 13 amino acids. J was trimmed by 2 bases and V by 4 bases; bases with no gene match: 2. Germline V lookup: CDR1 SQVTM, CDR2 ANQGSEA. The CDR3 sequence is CSVADRGNQPQHF. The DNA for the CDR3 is TGCAGCGTTGCCGACAGGGGCAATCAGCCCCAGCATTTT.

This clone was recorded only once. The CDR3 loop reads CASSLYFGGTTDTQYF. In DNA, the CDR3 is TGTGCCAGCAGTTTATATTTCGGTGGCACCACAGATACGCAGTATTTT. The chain carries TRBV27 and TRBJ2-3; D not resolved. Germline V lookup: CDR1 MNHEY, CDR2 SMNVEV (reference sequence). V was cut by 1 base and J by 2 bases, with 13 bases left in between. The CDR3 length is 16 residues.

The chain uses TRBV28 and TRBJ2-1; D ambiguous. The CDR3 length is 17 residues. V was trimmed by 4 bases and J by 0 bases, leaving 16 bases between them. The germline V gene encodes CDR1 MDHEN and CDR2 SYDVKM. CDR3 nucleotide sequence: TGTGCCAGCAGTTCTCCCACTTCGCGCACCTCCTACAATGAGCAGTTCTTC. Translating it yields CASSSPTSRTSYNEQFF.

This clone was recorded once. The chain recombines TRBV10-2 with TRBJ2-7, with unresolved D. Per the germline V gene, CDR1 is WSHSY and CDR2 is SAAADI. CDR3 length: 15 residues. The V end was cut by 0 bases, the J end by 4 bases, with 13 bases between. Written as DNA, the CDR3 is TGCGCCAGCAGTGAGTCGACGGGCGCTTGGTACGAGCAGTACTTC. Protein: CASSESTGAWYEQYF.

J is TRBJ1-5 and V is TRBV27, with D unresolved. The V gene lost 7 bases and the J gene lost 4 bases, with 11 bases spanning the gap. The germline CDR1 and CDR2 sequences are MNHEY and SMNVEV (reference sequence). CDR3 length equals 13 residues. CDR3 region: CASTKGWNQPQHF. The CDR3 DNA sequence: TGTGCCAGCACCAAAGGGTGGAATCAGCCCCAGCATTTT.

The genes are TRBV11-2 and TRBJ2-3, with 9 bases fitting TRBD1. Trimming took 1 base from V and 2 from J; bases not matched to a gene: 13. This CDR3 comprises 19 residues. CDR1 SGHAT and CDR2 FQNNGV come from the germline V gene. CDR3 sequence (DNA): TGTGCCAGCAGCTTAGGCGGACAGGGGACCTCTTATTCCACAGATACGCAGTATTTT. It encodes CASSLGGQGTSYSTDTQYF.

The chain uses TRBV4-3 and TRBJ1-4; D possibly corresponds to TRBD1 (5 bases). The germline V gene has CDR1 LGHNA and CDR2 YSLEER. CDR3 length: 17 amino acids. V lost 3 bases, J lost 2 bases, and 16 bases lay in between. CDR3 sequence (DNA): TGCGCCAGCAGCCAGGCCTCGGGGGGAAGTACTAATGAAAAACTGTTTTTT. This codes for CASSQASGGSTNEKLFF.

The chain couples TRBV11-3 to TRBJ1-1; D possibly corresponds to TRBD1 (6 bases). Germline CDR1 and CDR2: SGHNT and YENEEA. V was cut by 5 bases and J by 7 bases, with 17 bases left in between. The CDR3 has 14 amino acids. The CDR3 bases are TGTGCCAGCAGCGAAGGAGGGGGGAGGAGTGAAGCTTTCTTT. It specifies CASSEGGGRSEAFF.

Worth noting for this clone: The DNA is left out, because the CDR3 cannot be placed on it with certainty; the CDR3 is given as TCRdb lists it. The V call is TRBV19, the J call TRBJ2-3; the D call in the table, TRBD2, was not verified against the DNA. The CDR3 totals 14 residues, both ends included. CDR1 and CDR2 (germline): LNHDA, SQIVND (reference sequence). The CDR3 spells CASTSGVVADTQYF.

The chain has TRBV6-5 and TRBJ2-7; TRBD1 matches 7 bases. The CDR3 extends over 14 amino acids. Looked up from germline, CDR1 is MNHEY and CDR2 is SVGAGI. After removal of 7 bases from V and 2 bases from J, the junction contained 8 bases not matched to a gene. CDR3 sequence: CASMLAGGTYEQYF. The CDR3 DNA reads TGTGCCAGCATGCTGGCAGGGGGAACCTACGAGCAGTACTTC.

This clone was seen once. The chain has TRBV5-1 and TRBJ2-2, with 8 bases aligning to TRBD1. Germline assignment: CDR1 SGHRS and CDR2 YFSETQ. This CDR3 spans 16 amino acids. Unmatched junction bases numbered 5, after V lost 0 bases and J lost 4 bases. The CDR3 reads CASSLEDRVLTGELFF. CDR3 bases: TGCGCCAGCAGCTTGGAGGACAGGGTCCTCACCGGGGAGCTGTTTTTT.

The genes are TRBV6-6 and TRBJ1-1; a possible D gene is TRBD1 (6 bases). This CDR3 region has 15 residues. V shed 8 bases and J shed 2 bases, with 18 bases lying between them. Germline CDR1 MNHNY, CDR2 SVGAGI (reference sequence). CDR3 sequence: CASSWGPEVNTEAFF. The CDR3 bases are TGTGCCAGCTCCTGGGGGCCAGAAGTAAACACTGAAGCTTTCTTT.

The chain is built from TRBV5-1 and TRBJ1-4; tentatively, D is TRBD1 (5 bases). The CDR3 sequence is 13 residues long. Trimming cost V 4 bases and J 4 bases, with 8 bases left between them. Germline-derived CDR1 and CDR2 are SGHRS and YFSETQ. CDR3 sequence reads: CASSRDYNEKLFF. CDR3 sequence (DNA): TGCGCCAGCAGCCGGGACTATAATGAAAAACTGTTTTTT.

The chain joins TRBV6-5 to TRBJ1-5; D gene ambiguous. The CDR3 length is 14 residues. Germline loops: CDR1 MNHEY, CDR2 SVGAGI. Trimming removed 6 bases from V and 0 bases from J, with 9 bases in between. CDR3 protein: CASRPDVSNQPQHF. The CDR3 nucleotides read TGTGCCAGCAGGCCGGACGTTAGCAATCAGCCCCAGCATTTT.

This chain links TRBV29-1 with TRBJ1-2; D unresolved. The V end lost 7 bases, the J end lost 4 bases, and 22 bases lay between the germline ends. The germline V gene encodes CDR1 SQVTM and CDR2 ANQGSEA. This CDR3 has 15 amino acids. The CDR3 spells CSAWRRTQSSYGYTF. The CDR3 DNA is TGCAGCGCCTGGCGGCGCACCCAGTCCAGCTATGGCTACACCTTC.

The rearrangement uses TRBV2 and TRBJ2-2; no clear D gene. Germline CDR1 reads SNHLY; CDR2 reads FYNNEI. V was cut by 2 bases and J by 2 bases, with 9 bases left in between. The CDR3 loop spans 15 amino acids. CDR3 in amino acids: CASSENGGNTGELFF. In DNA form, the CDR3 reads TGTGCCAGCAGTGAAAACGGCGGTAACACCGGGGAGCTGTTTTTT.